This TCR beta chain was found in a study of CD8+CD57+ T cells in acquired aplastic anemia. Study information: Quantities of DNA derived from sorted CD4+ and CD8+ cells averaged 3.2 ug.

The study's findings and limits: Shared by patients and controls, some 29 CD8+ CDR3s were abundant in patients.

In regard to this clonotype: Its antigen is unidentified. One junction end does not reproduce the germline sequence, and a read error may be involved.

For sequencing, patients were chosen who had shown expansion of CD8+CD57+ cells by flow cytometry. Patients, without exception, had severe acquired aplastic anemia. CDR3 length equals 13 residues. Germline lookup yields CDR1 SGHRS and CDR2 YFSETQ. Investigators profiled TCR beta VDJ and CDR3 from genomic DNA template. TCRdb re-called the reads with MiXCR, one entry per CDR3 protein. The table shows 200,000 or so distinct CDR3 sequences, with roughly 60% occurring only once. The chain employs TRBV5-1 and TRBJ1-2, with D hard to call. The source material was sorted CD4+, CD8+, or CD8+CD57+ T cells (not recorded which) from PBMCs. The origin of this receptor is a human donor with aplastic anemia. The chain's CDR3 is CASSLGWNYGYTF. Here the CDR3 DNA reads TGTGCCAGCTCGCTCGGTTGGAACTATGGCTACACCTTC. The full variable domain, in which reference TRBV5-1 and TRBJ1-2 provide the parts outside the CDR3, is KAGVTQTPRYLIKTRGQQVTLSCSPISGHRSVSWYQQTPGQGLQFLFEYFSETQRNKGNFPGRFSGRQFSNSRSEMNVSTLELGDSALYLCASSLGWNYGYTFGSGTRLTVV.